Sequencing of this T cell receptor beta chain was carried out in a study of T cell responses to AZD1222 COVID-19 vaccine. Sequenced by immunoSEQ multiplex PCR; TCRdb stores in-frame clones only, minus some. Here the sample spans about 130,000 clones, roughly nine tenths being singletons. This CDR3 has 15 residues. V lost 0 bases and J lost 2, with 10 bases in between. CDR1 is LNHDA and CDR2 is SQIVND in the germline V gene (reference sequence). Study-wide findings and caveats: A mostly white British donor set with more females was recruited, and clonal diversity was possibly underestimated.

A remark on this clone: Its antigen is as yet unknown.

Sequences were derived from peripheral blood, sampled on day 0 of AZD1222 vaccination. This chain joins TRBV19 and TRBJ1-2; TRBD1 is a possible D gene (5 bases). The source is an adult in good health. CDR3 bases: TGTGCCAGTAGTATAGACCTAGGGGTGAACTATGGCTACACCTTC. It translates to CASSIDLGVNYGYTF.